Below, one T cell receptor beta chain is given with its context. Germline V lookup: CDR1 SGHTA, CDR2 FQGNSA. CDR3 length: 12 residues. V was cut by 3 bases and J by 9 bases, with 11 bases left in between. The data are from a study of blood T cell repertoires in COVID-19. Authors' processing steps: Using reference gene primer amplification, nucleated cell counts were estimated. The table came from immunoSEQ multiplex PCR; TCRdb's copy has only in-frame clones and leaves some out. V and J calls and clone size are given by that table; D and trimming were obtained from the DNA. Seen here are tens of thousands of clones, around 84% observed once, and the top ten hold 12%.

The sample comprised peripheral blood. The sequence derives from a man aged 65 to 79 with active COVID-19. This chain links TRBV7-2 with TRBJ1-2; perhaps TRBD1 as D (5 bases). CDR3 DNA: TGTGCCAGCAGCTTGGGGGGGATCCGCTACACCTTC. Translated, it gives CASSLGGIRYTF.